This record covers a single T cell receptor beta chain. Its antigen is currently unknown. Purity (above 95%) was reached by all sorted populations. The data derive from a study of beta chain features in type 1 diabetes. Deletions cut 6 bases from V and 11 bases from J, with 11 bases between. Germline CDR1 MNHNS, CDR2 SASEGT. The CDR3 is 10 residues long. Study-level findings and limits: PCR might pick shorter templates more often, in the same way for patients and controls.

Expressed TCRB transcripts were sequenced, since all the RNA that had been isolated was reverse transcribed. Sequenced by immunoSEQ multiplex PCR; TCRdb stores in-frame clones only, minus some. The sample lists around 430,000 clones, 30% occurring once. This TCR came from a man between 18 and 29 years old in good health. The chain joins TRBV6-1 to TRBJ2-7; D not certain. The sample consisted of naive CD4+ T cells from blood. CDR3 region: CASSDAHEYF. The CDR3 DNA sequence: TGTGCCAGCAGCGACGCCCATGAGTACTTC.